The rows below give T cell receptor beta chains drawn from one sample of a study of Graves' ophthalmopathy and Graves' hyperthyroidism. TCRdb re-derived calls from the multiplex PCR reads in MiXCR, one entry per CDR3 protein. The sample records approximately 480,000 distinct CDR3 sequences, roughly an eighth being singletons. What was sequenced was blood. The receptor source for this set is a woman younger than 45 with Graves' ophthalmopathy. Each CDR3 is given with its conserved first and last residue. Each record gives: D gene, clone size, V gene, J gene, CDR3 DNA, CDR3 protein. The D gene is left open where the match is weak. Size tells how often a clone was seen (once, few, many) or the class of an expanded clone, and some rows leave it out.

d_call: TRBD2; clone_size: many; v_call: TRBV6-2/TRBV6-3; j_call: TRBJ2-7; cdr3_nt: TGTGCCAGCAGTTACTCGTCTAGCGGGATCGACGAGCAGTACTTC; cdr3_aa: CASSYSSSGIDEQYF
d_call: NA; clone_size: many; v_call: TRBV6-5; j_call: TRBJ2-7; cdr3_nt: TGTGCCAGCAGTTACTCGAACTACGAGCAGTACTTC; cdr3_aa: CASSYSNYEQYF
d_call: NA; clone_size: many; v_call: TRBV20-1; j_call: TRBJ2-7; cdr3_nt: TGCAGTGCTAGAGAGGCGGAACGCGAGCAGTACTTC; cdr3_aa: CSAREAEREQYF
d_call: NA; clone_size: many; v_call: TRBV7-6; j_call: TRBJ1-6; cdr3_nt: TGTGCCAGCAGCTTAAAGCAGAGCTCCTATAATTCACCCCTCCACTTT; cdr3_aa: CASSLKQSSYNSPLHF
d_call: TRBD2; clone_size: many; v_call: TRBV3-1; j_call: TRBJ2-7; cdr3_nt: TGTGCCAGCAGCCTATCGACGGGAGGCCTTGGGTACGAGCAGTACTTC; cdr3_aa: CASSLSTGGLGYEQYF
d_call: TRBD1; clone_size: many; v_call: TRBV4-1; j_call: TRBJ1-2; cdr3_nt: TGCGCCAGCAGCCAAGAAGGCAGGGGGACTAACTATGGCTACACCTTC; cdr3_aa: CASSQEGRGTNYGYTF
d_call: NA; clone_size: many; v_call: TRBV12-3/TRBV12-4; j_call: TRBJ1-1; cdr3_nt: TGTGCCAGCAGTTTCCAGGAGAACACTGAAGCTTTCTTT; cdr3_aa: CASSFQENTEAFF
d_call: NA; clone_size: many; v_call: TRBV12-5; j_call: TRBJ2-7; cdr3_nt: TGTGCTAGTGCCCAACACAGGGAAAACTACGAGCAGTACTTC; cdr3_aa: CASAQHRENYEQYF
d_call: NA; clone_size: NA; v_call: TRBV29-1; j_call: TRBJ2-7; cdr3_nt: TGCAGCGTGAAAATCCTGGGGGCGGGTGAGCAGTACTTC; cdr3_aa: CSVKILGAGEQYF
d_call: TRBD1; clone_size: many; v_call: TRBV3-1; j_call: TRBJ1-2; cdr3_nt: TGTGCCAGCAGCCAAGAATCGAGGGACAGCTATGGCTACACCTTC; cdr3_aa: CASSQESRDSYGYTF
d_call: NA; clone_size: many; v_call: TRBV9; j_call: TRBJ2-7; cdr3_nt: TGTGCCAGCAGCGTGTTAGCGGACTCCTACGAGCAGTACTTC; cdr3_aa: CASSVLADSYEQYF
d_call: NA; clone_size: NA; v_call: TRBV2; j_call: TRBJ2-5; cdr3_nt: TGTGCCAGCACCGCGGACAGCAGGGTGTACCAAGAGACCCAGTACTTC; cdr3_aa: CASTADSRVYQETQYF
d_call: NA; clone_size: NA; v_call: TRBV6-2/TRBV6-3; j_call: TRBJ1-5; cdr3_nt: TGTGCCAGCAGTCCTGGTCTGTTTCAGCCCCAGCATTTT; cdr3_aa: CASSPGLFQPQHF
d_call: NA; clone_size: many; v_call: TRBV19; j_call: TRBJ1-2; cdr3_nt: TGTGCCAGTAGTATTTACGACCAACCCAGCGGCTACACCTTC; cdr3_aa: CASSIYDQPSGYTF
d_call: NA; clone_size: many; v_call: TRBV28; j_call: TRBJ1-1; cdr3_nt: TGTGCCAGCAGGGCAGACGGGGGCACTGAAGCTTTCTTT; cdr3_aa: CASRADGGTEAFF
d_call: NA; clone_size: many; v_call: TRBV7-8; j_call: TRBJ2-5; cdr3_nt: TGTGCCAGCAGCCGTTTGGAGACCCAGTACTTC; cdr3_aa: CASSRLETQYF
d_call: TRBD1; clone_size: many; v_call: TRBV18; j_call: TRBJ2-2; cdr3_nt: TGTGCCAGCTCACCACGACAGGGGATCGGGGAGCTGTTTTTT; cdr3_aa: CASSPRQGIGELFF
d_call: NA; clone_size: many; v_call: TRBV6-1; j_call: TRBJ2-7; cdr3_nt: TGTGCCAGCAGTGGTGGTGGATTCGACGAGCAGTACTTC; cdr3_aa: CASSGGGFDEQYF
d_call: TRBD2; clone_size: NA; v_call: TRBV6-2/TRBV6-3; j_call: TRBJ2-7; cdr3_nt: TGTGCCAGCAGTTACGGGACTAGCGGTTGGGAGCAGTACTTC; cdr3_aa: CASSYGTSGWEQYF
d_call: NA; clone_size: many; v_call: TRBV19; j_call: TRBJ1-1; cdr3_nt: TGTGCCAGTAGGGTAACAGGGTTGGGCACTGAAGCTTTCTTT; cdr3_aa: CASRVTGLGTEAFF
d_call: TRBD1; clone_size: NA; v_call: TRBV4-1; j_call: TRBJ1-6; cdr3_nt: TGCGCCAGCAGCCAAGCTCTGGGACAGCAAAATTCACCCCTCCACTTT; cdr3_aa: CASSQALGQQNSPLHF
d_call: TRBD1; clone_size: many; v_call: TRBV27; j_call: TRBJ1-1; cdr3_nt: TGTGCCAGCAGTCCTCGACAGGGCCGTAACACTGAAGCTTTCTTT; cdr3_aa: CASSPRQGRNTEAFF
d_call: TRBD1; clone_size: few; v_call: TRBV5-5; j_call: TRBJ2-7; cdr3_nt: TGTGCCAGCAGCTTGTCGACAGGGCGCTACGAGCAGTACTTC; cdr3_aa: CASSLSTGRYEQYF
d_call: NA; clone_size: many; v_call: TRBV12-3/TRBV12-4; j_call: TRBJ2-7; cdr3_nt: TGTGCCAGCAGCCAGACAGGATTCTCCTACGAGCAGTACTTC; cdr3_aa: CASSQTGFSYEQYF
d_call: NA; clone_size: NA; v_call: TRBV6-4; j_call: TRBJ1-5; cdr3_nt: TGTGCCAGCGGTTACATTGGGGGAAGGGCCCAGCATTTT; cdr3_aa: CASGYIGGRAQHF
d_call: NA; clone_size: many; v_call: TRBV4-2; j_call: TRBJ2-7; cdr3_nt: TGTGCCAGCAGCCAAGAAGGAGGGATATCCTACGAGCAGTACTTC; cdr3_aa: CASSQEGGISYEQYF
d_call: NA; clone_size: many; v_call: TRBV4-1; j_call: TRBJ2-7; cdr3_nt: TGCGCCAGCAGCCATCCCACCCGCTCCTACGAGCAGTACTTC; cdr3_aa: CASSHPTRSYEQYF
d_call: NA; clone_size: many; v_call: TRBV7-6; j_call: TRBJ2-5; cdr3_nt: TGTGCCAGCAGCTTTCCAGGGGCAAAAGAGACCCAGTACTTC; cdr3_aa: CASSFPGAKETQYF